The clone carrying this T cell receptor (beta chain) counts as large. Its antigen is not known. The sample originates from a study of T cells in localized non-small cell lung cancer. General study results and limits: Elevated circulating T cell density in blood was associated with longer overall survival.

TCRdb keeps only in-frame clones here, not all; method: immunoSEQ multiplex PCR. The data contain 2,000 to 3,000 clones, about 31% of them seen just once; the ten biggest clones take up 14% to 15%. CDR1 and CDR2 from the germline V gene are SGHNT and YENEEA. This CDR3 contains 15 residues. Trimming removed 3 bases at V and 9 bases at J, with 18 bases between. This receptor was identified in a man aged 35 to 69 with stage II lung adenocarcinoma. Sequencing used lung tumor tissue, obtained before any cancer treatment. This chain links TRBV11-3 with TRBJ1-3; D might be TRBD1 (5 bases). This CDR3 reads CASSFLRWGCGTIYF. DNA of the CDR3: TGTGCCAGCAGCTTTCTCAGGTGGGGGTGTGGCACCATATATTTT. Supplemented by reference TRBV11-3 and TRBJ1-3, the full variable domain reads EAGVVQSPRYKIIEKKQPVAFWCNPISGHNTLYWYLQNLGQGPELLIRYENEEAVDDSQLPKDRFSAERLKGVDSTLKIQPAELGDSAVYLCASSFLRWGCGTIYFGEGSWLTVV.